This T cell receptor (beta chain) came from a study of blood T cell repertoires in COVID-19. Across the whole study: Donors in the United States, Italy and Spain gave samples during acute or convalescent COVID-19. Sources were T cells, B-cell-depleted T cells, or PBMCs; the material itself was cDNA or gDNA.

The V end was cut by 2 bases, the J end by 6 bases, with 13 bases between. The CDR3 totals 14 residues. CDR1 and CDR2 from the germline V gene are SGHRS and YFSETQ. How the authors handled the data: Reference gene primer amplification gave estimated nucleated cell counts. Produced via immunoSEQ multiplex PCR; TCRdb's table is partial and in-frame only. V, J and clone size derive from that table, while D and trimming were established from the DNA sequence. This sample has approximately 12,000 clones, with 73% found just once. The clonotype originates from a human donor in a cohort sampled during active COVID-19. The J gene is TRBJ2-3, the V gene TRBV5-1, with D hard to call. The source material was peripheral blood. CDR3 sequence reads: CASSFEAGRDTQYF. The DNA for the CDR3 is TGCGCCAGCAGCTTTGAGGCTGGCCGCGATACGCAGTATTTT.